This passage covers 32 T cell receptor beta chains from one sample sequenced in a study of cytomegalovirus exposure and HLA in healthy donors. Vbeta (60) and Jbeta (13) primers were used in the PCR. The method was immunoSEQ multiplex PCR; TCRdb's version includes in-frame clones alone and lacks a portion of them. The sample holds over 150,000 clones, roughly 83% seen once. Sequenced material: PBMCs. These receptors were obtained from a boy between 2 and 15 years old in good health and CMV-seronegative.

This chain connects TRBV27 to TRBJ2-7; possible D gene TRBD1, 6 bases. The germline V and J ends were trimmed by 6 bases and 2 bases, with 11 bases remaining between them. The CDR3 contains 13 residues. The germline CDR1 and CDR2 sequences are MNHEY and SMNVEV (reference sequence). The CDR3 sequence is CASSQGPPYEQYF. The CDR3 nucleotides read TGTGCCAGCAGCCAGGGGCCCCCCTACGAGCAGTACTTC.

The chain carries TRBV10-3 and TRBJ2-1, with 10 nucleotides matching TRBD2. This CDR3 comprises 14 residues. V shed 7 bases, J shed 5 bases, and the junction held 5 bases outside the gene matches. Per germline, CDR1 ENHRY and CDR2 SYGVKD. CDR3: CAIKSGGANNEQFF. As DNA, the CDR3 is TGTGCCATCAAAAGCGGGGGGGCCAACAATGAGCAGTTCTTC.

The V gene is TRBV7-6, the J gene TRBJ2-5; no clear D. Trimming shortened V by 5 bases and J by 5 bases, and 9 bases separated the two germline ends. Germline CDR1 and CDR2: SGHVS and FNYEAQ. The CDR3 extends over 12 amino acids. CDR3 sequence: CASSPILETQYF. For the CDR3, the DNA is TGTGCCAGCAGCCCAATTTTGGAGACCCAGTACTTC.

The chain carries TRBV18 and TRBJ2-7; 14 bases map to TRBD2. CDR3 length equals 16 residues. J gave up 7 bases and V 3 bases, and 8 bases lay outside the gene matches. Germline CDR1 is KGHSH and CDR2 is LQKENI. The CDR3 is CASSPQTSGRAGEQYF. CDR3 nucleotide sequence: TGTGCCAGCTCACCCCAGACTAGCGGGAGGGCCGGGGAGCAGTACTTC.

Worth noting for this clone: At one end, the junction sequence differs from germline, possibly due to a read error. V and J are TRBV9 and TRBJ2-1; perhaps TRBD1 as D (6 bases). The germline V gene encodes CDR1 SGDLS and CDR2 YYNGEE. CDR3 size: 19 residues. CDR3 sequence: CASTVGGVTNIDRTNEQFF. CDR3 nucleotides: TGTGCCAGCACCGTAGGTGGGGTGACGAACATCGACAGGACCAATGAGCAGTTCTTC.

The chain combines TRBV5-4 with TRBJ2-1; 9 bases fit TRBD2. CDR1 is SGHNT, CDR2 YYREEE, per germline (reference sequence). This CDR3 is 16 amino acids long. J gave up 2 bases and V 3 bases, and 6 bases lay outside the gene matches. CDR3 nucleotides: TGTGCCAGCAGCTACTTAGCGGGAGACACCTACAATGAGCAGTTCTTC. Its protein product is CASSYLAGDTYNEQFF. The entire variable domain, with the rest obtained from reference TRBV5-4 and TRBJ2-1, is as follows: ETGVTQSPTHLIKTRGQQVTLRCSSQSGHNTVSWYQQALGQGPQFIFQYYREEENGRGNFPPRFSGLQFPNYSSELNVNALELDDSALYLCASSYLAGDTYNEQFFGPGTRLTVL.

The rearrangement uses TRBV7-2 and TRBJ2-3; 7 bases match TRBD1. The V gene end was trimmed by 3 bases and the J gene end by 6 bases; junction bases not matched to a gene: 6. The CDR3 is 14 amino acids. Germline CDR1 SGHTA, CDR2 FQGNSA. The CDR3 DNA reads as TGTGCCAGCAGCTTGACTACAGGGGCCGATACGCAGTATTTT. It encodes CASSLTTGADTQYF.

The chain uses TRBV19 and TRBJ2-3; 10 bases agree with TRBD2. This CDR3 region has 16 residues. Per germline, CDR1 LNHDA and CDR2 SQIVND (reference sequence). Losses at the gene ends were 1 base for V and 6 bases for J; bases not matched to a gene: 7. CDR3 DNA: TGTGCCAGTAGTATAGGGCTAGCGGGAGTGGGGGATACGCAGTATTTT. As protein: CASSIGLAGVGDTQYF.

The CDR3 DNA reads as TGTGCCAGCAGCTTGGTAGCGGGAGGTCCGGCTGAGCAGTTCTTC. Its protein product is CASSLVAGGPAEQFF. The chain couples TRBV5-6 to TRBJ2-1; 10 positions match TRBD2. CDR1 and CDR2 from the germline V gene are SGHDT and YYEEEE. The V segment lost 0 bases and the J segment 9 bases; nucleotides outside the gene matches: 6. The CDR3 contains 15 residues.

V usage is TRBV6-1 and J usage is TRBJ2-1, with TRBD1 identical over 7 bases. This CDR3 region has 15 residues. Germline loops: CDR1 MNHNS, CDR2 SASEGT. The V gene end was trimmed by 1 base and the J gene end by 4 bases; junction bases not matched to a gene: 4. This chain's CDR3 is CASSEGTGKYNEQFF. The CDR3 nucleotides read TGTGCCAGCAGTGAAGGGACAGGTAAATACAATGAGCAGTTCTTC.

The chain combines TRBV7-9 with TRBJ1-2; D is ambiguous. The ends were cut back, 5 bases at V and 8 bases at J, with 15 bases in the middle. CDR1 and CDR2 (germline): SEHNR, FQNEAQ (reference sequence). There are 13 residues in the CDR3. The CDR3 here is CASSPRGGEGYTF. The CDR3 DNA reads TGTGCCAGCAGCCCACGTGGCGGTGAGGGCTACACCTTC. Complete variable domain (other parts from reference TRBV7-9 and TRBJ1-2): DTGVSQNPRHKITKRGQNVTFRCDPISEHNRLYWYRQTLGQGPEFLTYFQNEAQLEKSRLLSDRFSAERPKGSFSTLEIQRTEQGDSAMYLCASSPRGGEGYTFGSGTRLTVV.

This clone was recorded once. This rearrangement joins TRBV6-5 to TRBJ1-5; TRBD1 might be the D (5 bases). CDR3 length: 13 amino acids. The ends were cut back, 6 bases at V and 3 bases at J, with 9 bases in the middle. The germline V gene has CDR1 MNHEY and CDR2 SVGAGI. CDR3 bases: TGTGCCAGCAGGAGGACACCCAATCAGCCCCAGCATTTT. As protein: CASRRTPNQPQHF.

The chain joins TRBV14 to TRBJ2-7; D perhaps matches TRBD1 (5 bases). CDR3 length: 13 residues. V gave up 4 bases and J gave up 6 bases, with 13 bases separating them. Looked up from germline, CDR1 is SGHDN and CDR2 is FVKESK. CDR3 sequence (DNA): TGTGCCAGCAGCCGGTCCAGGGCTACCGAGCAGTACTTC. Translated: CASSRSRATEQYF.

The chain combines TRBV4-2 with TRBJ2-2; 9 nucleotides match TRBD2. Germline V CDR1 and CDR2: LGHNA, YNFKEQ. This CDR3 spans 18 amino acids. The junction had 5 bases not matched to a gene; V was cut back by 0 bases and J by 0 bases. CDR3 in DNA: TGTGCCAGCAGCCAAGAGAGTAGCGGGAGTTCGAACACCGGGGAGCTGTTTTTT. This codes for CASSQESSGSSNTGELFF.

This clone was detected once. This rearrangement joins TRBV10-3 to TRBJ2-7, with D possibly being TRBD2 (5 bases). CDR1 and CDR2 from the germline V gene are ENHRY and SYGVKD. V lost 3 bases to trimming and J lost 2 bases, with 11 bases between them. CDR3 length: 14 residues. The CDR3 here is CAISDREGPYEQYF. CDR3 nucleotides: TGTGCCATCAGTGACCGGGAAGGGCCCTACGAGCAGTACTTC.

V gene TRBV7-9 combines with J gene TRBJ1-1, with D possibly being TRBD1 (6 bases). V lost 7 bases and J lost 5, with 11 bases in between. The CDR3 has 12 residues. CDR1 SEHNR and CDR2 FQNEAQ come from the germline V gene (reference sequence). The CDR3 nucleotides read TGTGCCAGCATTCGGACAGAAACTGAAGCTTTCTTT. Translated: CASIRTETEAFF.

This clone was counted between two and nine times. The chain employs TRBV4-2 and TRBJ2-3; D gene ambiguous. Germline-derived CDR1 and CDR2 are LGHNA and YNFKEQ. CDR3 length: 14 residues. Trimming removed 0 bases at V and 2 bases at J, with 6 bases between. CDR3 loop: CASSQELHTDTQYF. The DNA of the CDR3 is TGTGCCAGCAGCCAAGAACTGCACACAGATACGCAGTATTTT.

J is TRBJ1-5 and V is TRBV18; no clear D gene. The V and J ends lost 4 bases and 0 bases respectively, with 7 bases between them. The germline gives CDR1 KGHSH, CDR2 LQKENI. The CDR3 is made up of 14 amino acids. In DNA, the CDR3 is TGTGCCAGCTCACAAATCTCTAGCAATCAGCCCCAGCATTTT. It encodes CASSQISSNQPQHF.

The rearrangement links TRBV11-2 to TRBJ2-2, with TRBD1 matching 8 bases. This CDR3 region has 19 residues. Trimming took 5 bases from V and 3 from J; bases not matched to a gene: 17. Germline CDR1 reads SGHAT; CDR2 reads FQNNGV. The CDR3 DNA follows: TGTGCCAGCAGCCTACCAAGTTTTAAGGCGGACAGGGACACCGGGGAGCTGTTTTTT. Translated, it gives CASSLPSFKADRDTGELFF.

The rearrangement joins TRBV19 to TRBJ2-7; TRBD2 matches at 9 bases. The CDR3 is made up of 14 amino acids. J gave up 2 bases and V 5 bases, and 4 bases lay outside the gene matches. Germline V lookup: CDR1 LNHDA, CDR2 SQIVND (reference sequence). CDR3 amino acids: CASSLAGSPYEQYF. DNA of the CDR3: TGTGCCAGTAGTCTAGCGGGAAGTCCCTACGAGCAGTACTTC.

This chain joins TRBV6-1 and TRBJ2-3; TRBD1 is a possible D gene (6 bases). V lost 3 bases and J lost 0, with 13 bases in between. The CDR3 is made up of 16 amino acids. Germline V gene lookup returns CDR1 MNHNS and CDR2 SASEGT. The CDR3 here is CASSDRDTGSTDTQYF. CDR3 DNA sequence: TGTGCCAGCAGTGACCGGGACACGGGAAGCACAGATACGCAGTATTTT.

The chain employs TRBV27 and TRBJ2-1; possible D gene TRBD2, 5 bases. The CDR3 contains 14 residues. Germline CDR1 is MNHEY and CDR2 is SMNVEV (reference sequence). Between the trimmed V and J ends, which lost 5 bases and 5 bases, there was a span of 13 bases. The chain's CDR3 is CASSLTGSDNEQFF. The CDR3 nucleotides are TGTGCCAGCAGTCTAACGGGATCCGACAATGAGCAGTTCTTC.

The chain combines TRBV10-3 with TRBJ2-7, with 8 bases fitting TRBD1. The CDR3 extends over 12 amino acids. The junction had 7 bases not matched to a gene; V was cut back by 8 bases and J by 7 bases. Per germline, CDR1 ENHRY and CDR2 SYGVKD. CDR3 sequence: CAIGQGAREQYF. CDR3 sequence (DNA): TGTGCCATCGGACAGGGTGCGCGGGAGCAGTACTTC.

The chain couples TRBV30 to TRBJ2-7; TRBD2 aligns across 14 bases. V lost 3 bases and J lost 4; bases outside the gene matches: 11. The CDR3 extends over 17 amino acids. CDR1 is GTSNPN and CDR2 is SVGIG in the germline V gene (reference sequence). The CDR3 DNA follows: TGTGCCTGGAGCGAGGGACTAGCGGGAGAGGGTGGGTACGAGCAGTACTTC. Its translation is CAWSEGLAGEGGYEQYF.

Remarks on this clone: The germline gene is not matched at one end of the junction; a read error may be the cause. This CDR3 is also generated by other DNA sequences in the sample. This sequence joins TRBV30 and TRBJ2-2, with 7 positions matching TRBD2. Germline lookup yields CDR1 GTSNPN and CDR2 SVGIG (reference sequence). This CDR3 has 14 residues. The CDR3 region has the DNA TGTGCCTGGGGGGACTACCCGAACACCGGGGAACTGTTTTTT. Its protein is CAWGDYPNTGELFF.

This clone is a singleton in its sample. Other nucleotide sequences from this sample produce the same CDR3. The chain uses TRBV19 and TRBJ2-1, with 13 bases aligning to TRBD2. Germline CDR1 reads LNHDA; CDR2 reads SQIVND (reference sequence). The junction had 1 base not matched to a gene; V was cut back by 1 base and J by 4 bases. This CDR3 contains 16 residues. As DNA, the CDR3 is TGTGCCAGTAGTATAGCGGGACTAGCGGGATACAATGAGCAGTTCTTC. It encodes CASSIAGLAGYNEQFF.

The V call is TRBV5-1, the J call TRBJ2-1, with a weak D call TRBD2 (6 bases). Trimming shortened V by 1 base and J by 4 bases, and 21 bases separated the two germline ends. Germline CDR1 SGHRS, CDR2 YFSETQ. This CDR3 region has 18 residues. This CDR3 reads CASSLSLAASGAYNEQFF. CDR3 in DNA: TGCGCCAGCAGCTTGAGCTTAGCGGCGAGTGGGGCGTACAATGAGCAGTTCTTC.

CDR3 amino acids: CATEPGFSYNEQFF. The CDR3 nucleotides are TGTGCCACGGAGCCCGGCTTCTCCTACAATGAGCAGTTCTTC. This rearrangement joins TRBV6-6 to TRBJ2-1, with unresolved D. CDR1 MNHNY and CDR2 SVGAGI come from the germline V gene (reference sequence). The CDR3 is 14 residues long. V was shortened by 10 bases and J by 0 bases, with 13 bases between the two germline ends.

The chain uses TRBV7-3 and TRBJ2-7; D unclear. The germline V gene has CDR1 SGHTA and CDR2 FQGTGA. The CDR3 is 14 residues long. The V end lost 5 bases, the J end lost 0 bases, and 11 bases lay between the germline ends. CDR3 protein: CASSPIQASYEQYF. In nucleotides, the CDR3 is TGTGCCAGCAGCCCAATTCAGGCCTCCTACGAGCAGTACTTC. The variable domain in full, completed from reference TRBV7-3 and TRBJ2-7, reads GAGVSQTPSNKVTEKGKYVELRCDPISGHTALYWYRQSLGQGPEFLIYFQGTGAADDSGLPNDRFFAVRPEGSVSTLKIQRTERGDSAVYLCASSPIQASYEQYFGPGTRLTVT.

Only one count was recorded for this clone. This chain links TRBV4-1 with TRBJ2-1, with 8 nucleotides matching TRBD1. CDR1 is MGHRA and CDR2 is YSYEKL in the germline V gene. The CDR3 runs to 16 residues. V lost 1 base to trimming and J lost 7 bases; unmatched junction nucleotides: 9. CDR3 sequence reads: CASSQARTGLGNEQFF. The CDR3 region has the DNA TGCGCCAGCAGCCAAGCCCGGACAGGGCTGGGGAATGAGCAGTTCTTC.

The chain combines TRBV14 with TRBJ1-2; 9 bases are a match to TRBD1. With V trimmed by 2 bases and J by 7 bases, 8 bases remained unmatched. The CDR3 runs to 15 residues. Germline CDR1 and CDR2: SGHDN and FVKESK. DNA of the CDR3: TGTGCCAGCAGCCAACGGGACAGGGCCCCCCGTGGCTACACCTTC. It codes for CASSQRDRAPRGYTF.

The gene calls are TRBV14 and TRBJ1-2; 7 bases map to TRBD1. Germline CDR1 and CDR2: SGHDN and FVKESK. V was pared by 7 bases and J by 6 bases, with 17 bases of the junction left unmatched. The CDR3 contains 16 residues. The CDR3 sequence: CASTRREGALIHGYTF. CDR3 coding DNA: TGTGCCAGCACCCGAAGAGAGGGGGCGCTAATTCATGGCTACACCTTC.